The 13 T cell receptor beta chains below were found in one sample sequenced in a study. A single record per CDR3 protein comes from TCRdb applying MiXCR to the 5' RACE reads. This table holds some 45,000 distinct CDR3 sequences, about 28% found once. The source material was naive CD4+ T cells sorted from blood. Subset in this sample: naive CD4+ T cells, CD4+CD45RA+CD25-. Receptors were obtained from a female donor with breast cancer.

Sample share makes this clonotype large. The genes are TRBV7-2 and TRBJ2-2; D might be TRBD1 (6 bases). Trimming cost V 5 bases and J 3 bases, with 10 bases left between them. Germline CDR1 SGHTA, CDR2 FQGNSA. This CDR3 is 14 amino acids long. Here the CDR3 DNA reads TGTGCCAGCAGCCGAGGGGGATACACCGGGGAGCTGTTTTTT. This translates into CASSRGGYTGELFF.

This clonotype was counted between two and nine times. The J gene is TRBJ2-2, the V gene TRBV25-1, with 9 bases aligning to TRBD1. Trimming at V came to 3 bases and at J to 3 bases, leaving 5 bases not matched to a gene. CDR3 length equals 16 residues. Looked up from germline, CDR1 is MGHDK and CDR2 is SYGVNS. The CDR3 spells CASSDSGQGDTGELFF. DNA for the CDR3: TGTGCCAGCAGTGACTCGGGACAGGGCGACACCGGGGAGCTGTTTTTT. Variable domain in full (rest from reference TRBV25-1 and TRBJ2-2): EADIYQTPRYLVIGTGKKITLECSQTMGHDKMYWYQQDPGMELHLIHYSYGVNSTEKGDLSSESTVSRIRTEHFPLTLESARPSHTSQYLCASSDSGQGDTGELFFGEGSRLTVL.

The sample holds a few counts of this clonotype. The chain carries TRBV2 and TRBJ2-1; D is unclear. The CDR3 covers 15 residues. Trimming pared 3 bases from V and 0 bases from J, leaving 9 bases between. Germline assignment: CDR1 SNHLY and CDR2 FYNNEI. This chain's CDR3 is CASSETVSSYNEQFF. CDR3 bases: TGTGCCAGCAGTGAGACGGTTAGCTCCTACAATGAGCAGTTCTTC.

Details on this clonotype: Its ends do not fully match the called genes, so a read error is possible. The rearrangement uses TRBV6-5 and TRBJ2-1; possible D gene TRBD2, 5 bases. Germline lookup yields CDR1 MNHEY and CDR2 SVGAGI. This CDR3 has 15 residues. The DNA of the CDR3 is TGTGCCGGCAGTGGAGGACTCCCTTACTACAATGAGCAGTTCTTC. Translation gives CAGSGGLPYYNEQFF.

This clonotype occurred a few times. V is TRBV6-1 and J is TRBJ1-5; D ambiguous. Germline V CDR1 and CDR2: MNHNS, SASEGT. The V end lost 2 bases, the J end lost 5 bases, and 10 bases lay between the germline ends. The CDR3 has 14 amino acids. The CDR3 sequence is CASSEIGFYQPQHF. The CDR3 DNA reads as TGTGCCAGCAGTGAAATCGGATTCTATCAGCCCCAGCATTTT.

The rearrangement uses TRBV10-3 and TRBJ2-6, with D hard to call. The germline V gene has CDR1 ENHRY and CDR2 SYGVKD. Trimming stripped 6 bases from V and 4 bases from J, with 7 bases between. This CDR3 has 13 amino acids. Here the CDR3 DNA reads TGTGCCATCAGGGAATCCGGGGCCAACGTCCTGACTTTC. This gives the protein CAIRESGANVLTF.

This clonotype was counted at least ten times. V is TRBV5-1 and J is TRBJ2-1, with D perhaps TRBD1 (7 bases). There are 17 residues in the CDR3. CDR1 is SGHRS, CDR2 YFSETQ, per germline. The V gene lost 3 bases and the J gene lost 5 bases, with 21 bases spanning the gap. The CDR3 coding sequence is TGCGCCAGCAGCTCACAACTCAGGGGGACTTTTAACAATGAGCAGTTCTTC. Translated, it gives CASSSQLRGTFNNEQFF.

By sample fraction, this clonotype is medium-sized. The rearrangement links TRBV20-1 to TRBJ1-2; 7 bases line up with TRBD1. The V gene end was trimmed by 1 base and the J gene end by 8 bases; junction bases not matched to a gene: 7. This CDR3 contains 13 residues. Germline loops: CDR1 DFQATT, CDR2 SNEGSKA (reference sequence). The CDR3 DNA reads TGCAGTGCTAGAGCGACAGGGACGACGGGCTACACCTTC. It translates to CSARATGTTGYTF.

The chain links TRBV20-1 to TRBJ1-2, with D possibly being TRBD1 (5 bases). Germline CDR1 and CDR2: DFQATT and SNEGSKA (reference sequence). The V end lost 3 bases, the J end lost 7 bases, and 9 bases lay between the germline ends. This CDR3 has 11 residues. The CDR3 DNA follows: TGCAGTGCTAGTAGGGGAGTTGGCTACACCTTC. Its protein is CSASRGVGYTF.

This sequence joins TRBV27 and TRBJ1-6, with D perhaps TRBD1 (5 bases). CDR3 length equals 14 residues. The V gene's germline CDR1 is MNHEY and CDR2 SMNVEV (reference sequence). V gave up 5 bases and J gave up 9 bases, with 14 bases separating them. The CDR3 loop reads CASSITGVGSPLHF. The CDR3 nucleotides are TGTGCCAGCAGTATCACGGGGGTCGGTTCACCCCTCCACTTT.

The chain combines TRBV20-1 with TRBJ2-3, with 7 bases lining up with TRBD1. The CDR3 length is 15 residues. Looked up from germline, CDR1 is DFQATT and CDR2 is SNEGSKA (reference sequence). J was trimmed by 1 base and V by 4 bases; bases with no gene match: 8. The CDR3 nucleotides read TGCAGTGCTACTAAAAACAGGGGAGGCACAGATACGCAGTATTTT. This sequence encodes CSATKNRGGTDTQYF.

V usage is TRBV3-1 and J usage is TRBJ2-1; maybe TRBD1 (5 bases). V lost 4 bases to trimming and J lost 8 bases, with 12 bases between them. This CDR3 has 13 residues. The germline V gene encodes CDR1 LGHDT and CDR2 YNNKEL (reference sequence). DNA of the CDR3: TGTGCCAGCAGCCCCCGCAGGGATCATGAGCAGTTCTTC. Translated, it gives CASSPRRDHEQFF.

This clonotype showed up many times. The CDR3, as DNA: TGTGCCAGCAGCTTACGGGCGGGACTGGGGGACAGGAATTCTGGCTACACCTTC. It yields the protein CASSLRAGLGDRNSGYTF. J is TRBJ1-2 and V is TRBV7-9, with TRBD1 identical over 8 bases. Germline trimming cut 2 bases from V and 7 bases from J; bases unmatched to any gene: 18. This CDR3 has 18 residues. The germline gives CDR1 SEHNR, CDR2 FQNEAQ (reference sequence).